Below, 23 T cell receptor beta chains from the same sample are listed, as sequenced in a study of radiation and T cells in renal cell carcinoma. TCRdb's table, derived via immunoSEQ multiplex PCR, lists solely in-frame clones and lacks some. Among 45,000 to 55,000 clones listed, less than 85% were seen once. Time point meaning: blood 2 weeks post-SBRT. Treatment denoted: 15 Gy SBRT to primary tumor, nephrectomy 4 weeks later. The input for sequencing was blood, taken from a patient whose treatment included radiotherapy and nephrectomy. The receptors come from a woman between 65 and 79 years old with renal cell carcinoma.

The chain couples TRBV27 to TRBJ1-5; D unclear. The CDR3 has 13 residues. Germline V gives CDR1 MNHEY, CDR2 SMNVEV (reference sequence). V lost 2 bases and J 4 bases, leaving 6 bases between the germline ends. The CDR3 DNA reads as TGTGCCAGCAGTTTAAACGAGAATCAGCCCCAGCATTTT. It translates to CASSLNENQPQHF.

The chain has TRBV5-1 and TRBJ2-7; TRBD1 matches 8 bases. CDR1 and CDR2 (germline): SGHRS, YFSETQ. The CDR3 length is 13 residues. V lost 4 bases to trimming and J lost 6 bases; unmatched junction nucleotides: 6. Here the CDR3 DNA reads TGCGCCAGCAGCGTGGGACAGGTTTCCGAGCAGTACTTC. Amino acid sequence: CASSVGQVSEQYF.

The CDR3 sequence: CASSRGTGARGYTF. Here the CDR3 DNA reads TGTGCCAGCAGCAGAGGGACAGGAGCCCGAGGCTACACCTTC. The chain links TRBV7-9 to TRBJ1-2; TRBD1 matches 8 bases. Germline V gene lookup returns CDR1 SEHNR and CDR2 FQNEAQ (reference sequence). CDR3 length: 14 amino acids. Unmatched junction bases numbered 10, after V lost 5 bases and J lost 8 bases.

The rearrangement uses TRBV19 and TRBJ1-1; no clear D gene. Germline-derived CDR1 and CDR2 are LNHDA and SQIVND (reference sequence). CDR3 length equals 16 residues. Trimming removed 3 bases at V and 5 bases at J, with 19 bases between. CDR3 sequence (DNA): TGTGCCAGTAGTATGCCCCGTGTACAGAAGGAGACTGAAGCTTTCTTT. Translation: CASSMPRVQKETEAFF.

The chain couples TRBV2 to TRBJ2-2; D uncertain. Trimming stripped 5 bases from V and 5 bases from J, with 9 bases between. The CDR3 runs 13 residues. The germline V gene has CDR1 SNHLY and CDR2 FYNNEI. The CDR3 coding sequence is TGTGCCAGCAGTTGGACGGAAACCGGGGAGCTGTTTTTT. Its protein product is CASSWTETGELFF.

The genes are TRBV19 and TRBJ2-2; D is possibly TRBD1 (6 bases). CDR1 is LNHDA and CDR2 is SQIVND in the germline V gene (reference sequence). This CDR3 has 16 residues. Trimming pared 6 bases from V and 0 bases from J, leaving 14 bases between. Written as DNA, the CDR3 is TGTGCCAGTAGGCCACCGGGACACTCGAACACCGGGGAGCTGTTTTTT. Translation gives CASRPPGHSNTGELFF.

This chain links TRBV6-1 with TRBJ1-1; 7 nucleotides line up with TRBD1. The CDR3 extends over 16 amino acids. The germline CDR1 and CDR2 sequences are MNHNS and SASEGT. V shed 2 bases and J 3 bases; nucleotides not matched to a gene: 9. The CDR3 DNA reads as TGTGCCAGCAGTGAACTTGGGACAGCAGACCACACTGAAGCTTTCTTT. Its translation is CASSELGTADHTEAFF.

V is TRBV14 and J is TRBJ1-2; TRBD1 matches at 7 bases. V shed 6 bases and J 3 bases; nucleotides not matched to a gene: 4. The CDR3 consists of 13 residues. Germline V gene sequence: CDR1 SGHDN, CDR2 FVKESK. Here the CDR3 DNA reads TGTGCCAGCAGGATGCAGGGGGACTATGGCTACACCTTC. Translating gives CASRMQGDYGYTF.

V usage is TRBV19 and J usage is TRBJ1-5; no firm D call. From germline, CDR1 is LNHDA and CDR2 SQIVND (reference sequence). V was trimmed by 7 bases and J by 0 bases, leaving 13 bases between them. The CDR3 runs 15 residues. Here the CDR3 reads CASTETDYSNQPQHF. The DNA for the CDR3 is TGTGCCAGTACAGAGACGGATTATAGCAATCAGCCCCAGCATTTT.

Relative to its sample, this clone is hyperexpanded (1% or more). The CDR3 coding sequence is TGTGCCTGGAGTGTACGCCAGGGAGTCTATGGCTACACCTTC. This sequence encodes CAWSVRQGVYGYTF. The V and J genes are TRBV30 and TRBJ1-2, with D possibly TRBD1 on 5 matching bases. CDR3 length equals 14 residues. V was cut by 0 bases and J by 4 bases, with 12 bases left in between. Germline-derived CDR1 and CDR2 are GTSNPN and SVGIG (reference sequence).

The CDR3, as DNA: TGTGCCAGCAGCCAGACTAGCAACCCCTACAATGAGCAGTTCTTC. This encodes CASSQTSNPYNEQFF. The chain couples TRBV7-3 to TRBJ2-1; 7 bases are shared with TRBD2. The CDR3 loop spans 15 amino acids. Trimming removed 5 bases from V and 2 bases from J; junction bases left unmatched: 6. Germline V gives CDR1 SGHTA, CDR2 FQGTGA.

This clone was detected only once. The chain couples TRBV5-6 to TRBJ2-1; weak D call: TRBD1 (6 bases). There are 15 residues in the CDR3. V lost 2 bases and J lost 1, with 10 bases in between. Germline V gene sequence: CDR1 SGHDT, CDR2 YYEEEE. The CDR3 nucleotides read TGTGCCAGCAGCTTTAGAGGGGGTTCCTACAATGAGCAGTTCTTC. Its translation: CASSFRGGSYNEQFF.

The chain carries TRBV5-4 and TRBJ2-1, with D possibly matching TRBD2 (6 bases). This CDR3 is built from 15 residues. V was trimmed by 4 bases and J by 0 bases, leaving 11 bases between them. Per germline, CDR1 SGHNT and CDR2 YYREEE (reference sequence). The CDR3 DNA follows: TGTGCCAGCAGCCCTATGGGGGGCTCCTACAATGAGCAGTTCTTC. Residues: CASSPMGGSYNEQFF.

J is TRBJ1-2 and V is TRBV5-1; 8 bases are a match to TRBD1. Germline CDR1 is SGHRS and CDR2 is YFSETQ. The CDR3 is made up of 14 amino acids. V dropped 0 bases and J dropped 6; count of bases not matched to a gene: 4. CDR3 protein: CASSLAGGRDGYTF. The DNA of the CDR3 is TGCGCCAGCAGCTTGGCAGGGGGCCGGGATGGCTACACCTTC.

V gene TRBV7-8 combines with J gene TRBJ2-1; D ambiguous. The CDR3 loop spans 13 amino acids. Trimming left V 3 bases short and J 7 bases short, with 10 bases between. Germline V gene data show CDR1 as SGHVS and CDR2 as FQNEAQ. The CDR3 DNA is TGTGCCAGCAGCTTCGGTCCTTCTAATGAGCAGTTCTTC. This gives the protein CASSFGPSNEQFF.

The chain recombines TRBV6-6 with TRBJ2-6, with D maybe TRBD2 (5 bases). The CDR3 is 16 amino acids. Germline-derived CDR1 and CDR2 are MNHNY and SVGAGI (reference sequence). V was trimmed by 0 bases and J by 2 bases, leaving 8 bases between them. DNA for the CDR3: TGTGCCAGCAGTTACTCGCGGGCTGCTGGGGCCAACGTCCTGACTTTC. It translates to CASSYSRAAGANVLTF.

The chain employs TRBV9 and TRBJ1-1; D ambiguous. V was cut by 4 bases and J by 5 bases, with 21 bases left in between. Germline V gives CDR1 SGDLS, CDR2 YYNGEE. This CDR3 has 16 amino acids. The CDR3 is CASSPDVTGMMTEAFF. CDR3 sequence (DNA): TGTGCCAGCAGCCCGGATGTCACGGGGATGATGACTGAAGCTTTCTTT. Drawing the rest from reference TRBV9 and TRBJ1-1, the complete variable domain is DSGVTQTPKHLITATGQRVTLRCSPRSGDLSVYWYQQSLDQGLQFLIQYYNGEERAKGNILERFSAQQFPDLHSELNLSSLELGDSALYFCASSPDVTGMMTEAFFGQGTRLTVV.

The rearrangement uses TRBV27 and TRBJ2-3; D call uncertain. The CDR3 spans 14 residues. The V gene lost 3 bases and the J gene lost 2 bases, with 9 bases spanning the gap. Germline V gene sequence: CDR1 MNHEY, CDR2 SMNVEV (reference sequence). CDR3 sequence: CASSLEQSTDTQYF. The CDR3 nucleotides read TGTGCCAGCAGTTTGGAGCAGTCCACAGATACGCAGTATTTT.

In DNA, the CDR3 is TGTGCCAGCAGCTTAAATGGGGCAGTAAGCAATCAGCCCCAGCATTTT. Amino acids: CASSLNGAVSNQPQHF. The chain combines TRBV5-6 with TRBJ1-5, with D maybe TRBD1 (5 bases). V was pared by 2 bases and J by 1 base, with 13 bases between. CDR1 and CDR2 from the germline V gene are SGHDT and YYEEEE. The CDR3 sequence is 16 residues long.

At least ten counts were recorded for this clone. The chain uses TRBV7-9 and TRBJ1-5, with TRBD1 matching over 12 bases. The CDR3 spans 15 residues. CDR1 is SEHNR and CDR2 is FQNEAQ in the germline V gene (reference sequence). With 5 bases clipped from V and 5 bases from J, the junction kept 4 bases outside the gene matches. The CDR3 coding sequence is TGTGCCAGCAGCCATGGGACAGGGGGCGATCAGCCCCAGCATTTT. This sequence encodes CASSHGTGGDQPQHF.

The chain employs TRBV9 and TRBJ2-2, with a tentative D call TRBD1 (7 bases). Germline values: CDR1 SGDLS, CDR2 YYNGEE. The CDR3 loop spans 15 amino acids. Trimming took 6 bases from V and 2 from J, leaving 14 bases between them. The DNA for the CDR3 is TGTGCCAGCACCAGGGGGGAAAGCAACACCGGGGAGCTGTTTTTT. Translating gives CASTRGESNTGELFF.

This chain uses TRBV7-9 with TRBJ2-2, with 14 bases identical to TRBD2. Germline trimming cut 5 bases from V and 8 bases from J; bases unmatched to any gene: 4. The CDR3 has 15 residues. Germline-derived CDR1 and CDR2 are SEHNR and FQNEAQ (reference sequence). The CDR3 reads CASSVGLAGAGELFF. The DNA for the CDR3 is TGTGCCAGCAGCGTGGGACTAGCGGGAGCTGGGGAGCTGTTTTTT.

This clone was recorded once. This chain uses TRBV19 with TRBJ1-5, with a tentative D call TRBD1 (5 bases). The CDR3 loop spans 16 amino acids. Trimming took off 7 bases at V and 1 base at J, with 17 bases between the two ends. The germline V gene encodes CDR1 LNHDA and CDR2 SQIVND (reference sequence). The CDR3 is CASKELAGPSNQPQHF. In DNA form, the CDR3 reads TGTGCCAGTAAGGAGCTCGCAGGGCCGAGCAATCAGCCCCAGCATTTT.